This record looks at one TCR beta chain sequence and its context. This sample was taken from a study of blood T cell repertoires in COVID-19. Study-wide context: Samples representing acute and convalescent COVID-19 were sourced from the United States, Italy and Spain. T cells, B-cell-depleted T cells, or PBMCs supplied cDNA or gDNA.

Original data processing: Quantification of nucleated cells was approximated via reference gene primer amplification. Using immunoSEQ multiplex PCR, the repertoire was profiled, and TCRdb retains in-frame clones only, with some absent. The DNA gave D and trimming, while V, J and clone size come from that table. The sample contains 250,000 or so clones, around 86% of which appear only once. This clonotype was obtained from a man aged 80 or over with acute or convalescent COVID-19. The source material was peripheral blood.

As DNA, the CDR3 is TGTGCCAGCAGCTTAGAGGAGGGTAGTGAAGCTTTCTTT. Residues: CASSLEEGSEAFF. The genes are TRBV11-3 and TRBJ1-1; D unresolved. Per the germline V gene, CDR1 is SGHNT and CDR2 is YENEEA. The CDR3 length is 13 residues. Deletions cut 0 bases from V and 7 bases from J, with 9 bases between.